This T cell receptor beta chain was captured by sequencing in a study of T cells in Graves' hyperthyroidism and ophthalmopathy. This clonotype was seen many times. TCR beta CDR3 sequences were amplified from RNA transcripts. First-round RT-PCR with HTBI primers amplified the TCR CDR3 region. Each CDR3 protein gets one entry after TCRdb re-called the multiplex PCR reads with MiXCR. The table lists almost 600,000 distinct CDR3 sequences, about 15% of them singletons, with almost 6% in the top ten. Deletions cut 1 base from V and 6 bases from J, with 16 bases between. The CDR3 runs to 15 residues. The germline V gene has CDR1 SGHTA and CDR2 FQGNSA.

V usage is TRBV7-2 and J usage is TRBJ2-7, with D possibly TRBD1 on 6 matching bases. This receptor was obtained from a woman aged 25 to 39 with Graves' hyperthyroidism that later progressed to Graves' ophthalmopathy. The sequenced sample consisted of blood. CDR3 nucleotide sequence: TGTGCCAGCAGCTTAGTGTGGGGGCCTTGGGCCGAGCAGTACTTC. Translation gives CASSLVWGPWAEQYF. Full variable domain (outside the CDR3, taken from reference TRBV7-2 and TRBJ2-7): GAGVSQSPSNKVTEKGKDVELRCDPISGHTALYWYRQSLGQGLEFLIYFQGNSAPDKSGLPSDRFSAERTGGSVSTLTIQRTQQEDSAVYLCASSLVWGPWAEQYFGPGTRLTVT.